This T cell receptor (beta chain) was obtained from a study of technical replicates of blood from a handful of donors. This table comes from immunoSEQ multiplex PCR, and its TCRdb copy is limited to in-frame clones, with some not included. Of 75,000 to 95,000 clones in the sample, about 95% were seen once. CDR1 is MNHNS and CDR2 is SASEGT in the germline V gene. The V end lost 4 bases, the J end lost 3 bases, and 13 bases lay between the germline ends. The CDR3 consists of 15 residues. This TCR was recovered from a human donor in good health. The chain carries TRBV6-1 and TRBJ1-5, with no clear D. Sequencing used T cells isolated from PBMCs. CDR3 coding DNA: TGTGCCAGCAGTGGAGGGCCGGTTACCAATCAGCCCCAGCATTTT. Amino acids: CASSGGPVTNQPQHF.